This passage covers 8 T cell receptor beta chains from one sample sequenced in a study of spatial heterogeneity in lung cancer. TCRdb processed the 5' RACE reads anew with MiXCR; each CDR3 protein has one entry. The table records more than 95,000 distinct CDR3 sequences, about 12% of them present only once. Time point in this sample: blood at routine non-recurrence follow-up after resection. Tumor, nontumor lung or frozen PBMC supplied whole RNA that was sequenced unsorted. This sample comprised PBMCs, obtained at follow-up. These receptor sequences come from a male donor with early-stage non-small cell lung cancer.

In its sample, this clonotype was seen a few times. The CDR3 DNA reads TGTGCCAGCAGCTTAAAGGGGGACCGGGACAGGTTCTACGAGCAGTACTTC. Translation: CASSLKGDRDRFYEQYF. The gene calls are TRBV7-2 and TRBJ2-7, with TRBD1 matching over 8 bases. The CDR3 is 17 amino acids. Germline loops: CDR1 SGHTA, CDR2 FQGNSA. V dropped 2 bases and J dropped 3; count of bases not matched to a gene: 12. Combining the CDR3 with reference TRBV7-2 and TRBJ2-7 gives the whole variable domain GAGVSQSPSNKVTEKGKDVELRCDPISGHTALYWYRQSLGQGLEFLIYFQGNSAPDKSGLPSDRFSAERTGGSVSTLTIQRTQQEDSAVYLCASSLKGDRDRFYEQYFGPGTRLTVT.

In its sample, this clonotype was seen many times. The chain carries TRBV5-1 and TRBJ1-1; no firm D call. Germline V lookup: CDR1 SGHRS, CDR2 YFSETQ. The CDR3 contains 14 residues. V lost 6 bases and J 0 bases, leaving 12 bases between the germline ends. In nucleotides, the CDR3 is TGCGCCAGCACCCCGGAAAGGATGAACACTGAAGCTTTCTTT. It codes for CASTPERMNTEAFF. Together with reference TRBV5-1 and TRBJ1-1, the CDR3 gives the full variable domain: KAGVTQTPRYLIKTRGQQVTLSCSPISGHRSVSWYQQTPGQGLQFLFEYFSETQRNKGNFPGRFSGRQFSNSRSEMNVSTLELGDSALYLCASTPERMNTEAFFGQGTRLTVV.

Notes on this clonotype: A junction end diverges from the germline sequence, so it may reflect a read error. This rearrangement joins TRBV7-7 to TRBJ2-1; 10 nucleotides match TRBD2. CDR3 length equals 15 residues. The germline V gene has CDR1 SSHAT and CDR2 FNYEAQ (reference sequence). The CDR3 loop is CASSPSGGAGNEQFF. CDR3 DNA: TGTGCTAGCAGCCCGAGCGGGGGGGCGGGCAATGAGCAGTTCTTC.

This clonotype was counted only a few times. The chain has TRBV10-3 and TRBJ2-5; no firm D call. Germline assignment: CDR1 ENHRY and CDR2 SYGVKD. V dropped 4 bases and J dropped 1 base, with 13 bases sitting between them. This CDR3 has 15 residues. CDR3 DNA sequence: TGTGCCATCAGTGCCGATCGGCAGGTCCAAGAGACCCAGTACTTC. Amino acid sequence: CAISADRQVQETQYF.

This clonotype was seen a handful of times. The CDR3 here is CASSPPTGMTEAFF. The CDR3 coding sequence is TGTGCCAGCAGCCCCCCGACAGGGATGACTGAAGCTTTCTTT. The J gene is TRBJ1-1, the V gene TRBV28; 7 nucleotides agree with TRBD1. The V gene's germline CDR1 is MDHEN and CDR2 SYDVKM. V shed 6 bases, J shed 5 bases, and the junction held 9 bases outside the gene matches. The CDR3 has 14 residues.

Only a few counts were recorded for this clonotype. V and J are TRBV7-2 and TRBJ2-1; D gene ambiguous. CDR1 is SGHTA and CDR2 is FQGNSA in the germline V gene. The CDR3 spans 15 residues. The germline V and J ends were trimmed by 1 base and 12 bases, with 19 bases remaining between them. Here the CDR3 DNA reads TGTGCCAGCAGCTTAGGCCGGTACATACAAGTTACGCAGTTCTTC. Protein sequence: CASSLGRYIQVTQFF.

This clonotype was observed many times. J is TRBJ2-1 and V is TRBV7-6; TRBD2 might be the D (7 bases). V was trimmed by 5 bases and J by 2 bases, leaving 25 bases between them. Germline loops: CDR1 SGHVS, CDR2 FNYEAQ. The CDR3 is 19 amino acids. CDR3 sequence (DNA): TGTGCCAGCAGCCCAAGGGCCCACCAGGGAGGGGGGGCCTACAATGAGCAGTTCTTC. Its translation is CASSPRAHQGGGAYNEQFF.

This rearrangement joins TRBV11-1 to TRBJ1-4; weak D call: TRBD1 (6 bases). This CDR3 has 14 residues. V shed 4 bases and J shed 8 bases, with 14 bases lying between them. CDR1 SGHAT and CDR2 FQDESV come from the germline V gene (reference sequence). The CDR3 sequence: CASSSRGGNEKLFF. The CDR3 region has the DNA TGTGCCAGCAGCTCCAGGGGCGGTAACGAAAAACTGTTTTTT. Together with reference TRBV11-1 and TRBJ1-4, the CDR3 gives the full variable domain: EAEVAQSPRYKITEKSQAVAFWCDPISGHATLYWYRQILGQGPELLVQFQDESVVDDSQLPKDRFSAERLKGVDSTLKIQPAELGDSAMYLCASSSRGGNEKLFFGSGTQLSVL.